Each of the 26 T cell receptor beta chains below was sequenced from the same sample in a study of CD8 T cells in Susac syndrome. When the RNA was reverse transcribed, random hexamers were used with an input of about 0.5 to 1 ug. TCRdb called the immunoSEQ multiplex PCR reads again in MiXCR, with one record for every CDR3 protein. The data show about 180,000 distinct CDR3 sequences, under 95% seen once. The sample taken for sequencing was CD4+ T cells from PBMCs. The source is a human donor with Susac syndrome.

The CDR3 is CACQQGWLFF. CDR3 nucleotides: TGTGCCTGCCAACAGGGGTGGCTGTTTTTT. The rearrangement links TRBV30 to TRBJ2-2; 7 bases align to TRBD1. Germline V gives CDR1 GTSNPN, CDR2 SVGIG (reference sequence). Losses at the gene ends were 6 bases for V and 13 bases for J; bases not matched to a gene: 5. This CDR3 has 10 amino acids.

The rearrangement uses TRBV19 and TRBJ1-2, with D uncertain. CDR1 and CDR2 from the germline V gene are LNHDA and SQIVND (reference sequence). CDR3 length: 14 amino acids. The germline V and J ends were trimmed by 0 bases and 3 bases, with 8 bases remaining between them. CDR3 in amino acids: CASSIEGSYYGYTF. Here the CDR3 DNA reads TGTGCCAGTAGTATAGAAGGGTCCTACTATGGCTACACCTTC.

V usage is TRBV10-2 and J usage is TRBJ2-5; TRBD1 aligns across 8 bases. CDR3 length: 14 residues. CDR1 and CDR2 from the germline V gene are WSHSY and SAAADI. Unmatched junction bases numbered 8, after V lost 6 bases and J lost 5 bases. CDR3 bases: TGCGCCAGCAGCTCGGACAGGGTGTGGGAGACCCAGTACTTC. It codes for CASSSDRVWETQYF.

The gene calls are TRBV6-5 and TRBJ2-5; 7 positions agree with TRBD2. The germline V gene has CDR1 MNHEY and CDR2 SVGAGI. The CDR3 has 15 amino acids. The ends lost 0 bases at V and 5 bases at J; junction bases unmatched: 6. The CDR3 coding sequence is TGTGCCAGCAGTTACTCCCAGGGAGGGTACGAGACCCAGTACTTC. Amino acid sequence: CASSYSQGGYETQYF.

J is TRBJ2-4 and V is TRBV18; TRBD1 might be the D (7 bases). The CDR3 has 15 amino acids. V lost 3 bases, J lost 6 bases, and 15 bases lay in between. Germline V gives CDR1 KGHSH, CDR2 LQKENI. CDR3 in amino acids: CASSPNRGAGNIQYF. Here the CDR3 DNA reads TGTGCCAGCTCACCTAACAGGGGAGCGGGAAACATTCAGTACTTC.

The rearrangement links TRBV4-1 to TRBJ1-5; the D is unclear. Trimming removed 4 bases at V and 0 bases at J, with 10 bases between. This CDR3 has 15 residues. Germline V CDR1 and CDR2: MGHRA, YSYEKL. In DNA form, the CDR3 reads TGCGCCAGCAGCCGAGAGGTTGATAGCAATCAGCCCCAGCATTTT. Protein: CASSREVDSNQPQHF.

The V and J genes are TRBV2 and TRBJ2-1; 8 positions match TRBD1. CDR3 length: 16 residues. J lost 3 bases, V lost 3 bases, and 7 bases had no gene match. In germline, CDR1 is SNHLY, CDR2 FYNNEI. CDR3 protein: CASSEPTGGSYNEQFF. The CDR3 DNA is TGTGCCAGCAGTGAGCCTACAGGGGGGAGCTACAATGAGCAGTTCTTC.

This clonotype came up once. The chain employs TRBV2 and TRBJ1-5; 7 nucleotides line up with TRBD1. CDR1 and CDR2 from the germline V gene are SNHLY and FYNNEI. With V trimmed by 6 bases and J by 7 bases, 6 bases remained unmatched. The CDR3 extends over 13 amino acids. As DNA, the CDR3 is TGTGCCAGCAGCCGGGACAGAAGGCAGCCCCAGCATTTT. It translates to CASSRDRRQPQHF.

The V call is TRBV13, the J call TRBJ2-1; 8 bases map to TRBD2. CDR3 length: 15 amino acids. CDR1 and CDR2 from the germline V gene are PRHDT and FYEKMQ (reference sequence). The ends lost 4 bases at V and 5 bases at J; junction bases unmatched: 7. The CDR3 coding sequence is TGTGCCAGCAGCTCCCGGGTAGCGGGGCACAATGAGCAGTTCTTC. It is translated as CASSSRVAGHNEQFF.

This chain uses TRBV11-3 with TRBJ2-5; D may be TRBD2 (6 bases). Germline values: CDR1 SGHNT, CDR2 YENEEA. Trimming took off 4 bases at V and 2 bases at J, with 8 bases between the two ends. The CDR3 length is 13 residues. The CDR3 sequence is CASSSREQETQYF. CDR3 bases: TGTGCCAGCAGCTCCCGGGAGCAAGAGACCCAGTACTTC.

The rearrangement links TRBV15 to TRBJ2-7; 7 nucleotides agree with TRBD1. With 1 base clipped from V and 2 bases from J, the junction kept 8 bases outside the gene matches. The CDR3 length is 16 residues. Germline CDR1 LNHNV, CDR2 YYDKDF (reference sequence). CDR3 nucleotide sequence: TGTGCCACCAGCAGAGGACAGGGCAAGCCGCCCTACGAGCAGTACTTC. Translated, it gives CATSRGQGKPPYEQYF.

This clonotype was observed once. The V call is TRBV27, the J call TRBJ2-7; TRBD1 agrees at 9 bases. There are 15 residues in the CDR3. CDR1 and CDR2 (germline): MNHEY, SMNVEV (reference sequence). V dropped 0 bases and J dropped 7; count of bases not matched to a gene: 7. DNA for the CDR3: TGTGCCAGCAGTTTATCGGGGACAGGGTTTCGGGAGCAGTACTTC. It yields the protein CASSLSGTGFREQYF.

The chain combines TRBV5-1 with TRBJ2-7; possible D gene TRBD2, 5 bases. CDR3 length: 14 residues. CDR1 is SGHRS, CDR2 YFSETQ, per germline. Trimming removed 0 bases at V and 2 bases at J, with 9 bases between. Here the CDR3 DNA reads TGCGCCAGCAGCTTGGCCGGGCGGGCCTACGAGCAGTACTTC. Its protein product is CASSLAGRAYEQYF.

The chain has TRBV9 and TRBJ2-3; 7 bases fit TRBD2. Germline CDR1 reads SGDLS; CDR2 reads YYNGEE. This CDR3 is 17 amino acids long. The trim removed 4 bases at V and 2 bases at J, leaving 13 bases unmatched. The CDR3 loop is CASSPRGAGSFTDTQYF. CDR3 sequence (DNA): TGTGCCAGCAGCCCCCGGGGAGCGGGGAGCTTCACAGATACGCAGTATTTT.

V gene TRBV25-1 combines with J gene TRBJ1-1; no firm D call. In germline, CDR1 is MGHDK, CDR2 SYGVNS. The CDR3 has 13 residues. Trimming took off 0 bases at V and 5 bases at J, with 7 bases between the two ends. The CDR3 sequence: CASSEYWRTEAFF. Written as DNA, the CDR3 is TGTGCCAGCAGTGAATATTGGAGGACTGAAGCTTTCTTT.

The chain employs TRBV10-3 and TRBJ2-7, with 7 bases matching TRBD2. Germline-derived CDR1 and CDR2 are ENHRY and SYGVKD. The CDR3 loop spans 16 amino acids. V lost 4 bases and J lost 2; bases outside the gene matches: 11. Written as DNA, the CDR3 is TGTGCCATCAGTGCCCGAGGTGGGCGGGGGACCTACGAGCAGTACTTC. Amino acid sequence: CAISARGGRGTYEQYF.

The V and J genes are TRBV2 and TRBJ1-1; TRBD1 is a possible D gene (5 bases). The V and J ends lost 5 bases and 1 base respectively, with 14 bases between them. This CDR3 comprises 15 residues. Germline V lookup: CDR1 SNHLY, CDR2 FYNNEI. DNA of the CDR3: TGTGCCAGCAGTCCCCAGGGACCTACGAACACTGAAGCTTTCTTT. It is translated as CASSPQGPTNTEAFF.

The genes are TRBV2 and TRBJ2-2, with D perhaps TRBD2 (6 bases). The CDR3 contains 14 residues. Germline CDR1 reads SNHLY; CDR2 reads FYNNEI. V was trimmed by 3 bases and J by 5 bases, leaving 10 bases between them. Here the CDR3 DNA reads TGTGCCAGCAGTGACGGACGGGGGACCGGGGAGCTGTTTTTT. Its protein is CASSDGRGTGELFF.

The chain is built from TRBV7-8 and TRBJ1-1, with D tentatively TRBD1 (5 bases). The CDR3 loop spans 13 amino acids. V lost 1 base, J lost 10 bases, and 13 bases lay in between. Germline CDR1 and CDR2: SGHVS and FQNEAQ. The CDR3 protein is CASSLVVYGGAFF. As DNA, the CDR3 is TGTGCCAGCAGCTTAGTAGTCTACGGGGGAGCTTTCTTT.

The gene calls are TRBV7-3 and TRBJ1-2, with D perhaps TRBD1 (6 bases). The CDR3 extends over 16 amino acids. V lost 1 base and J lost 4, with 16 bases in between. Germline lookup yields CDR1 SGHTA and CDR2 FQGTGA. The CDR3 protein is CASSLRGPQGSYGYTF. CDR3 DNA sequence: TGTGCCAGCAGCTTAAGGGGACCGCAGGGGAGCTATGGCTACACCTTC.

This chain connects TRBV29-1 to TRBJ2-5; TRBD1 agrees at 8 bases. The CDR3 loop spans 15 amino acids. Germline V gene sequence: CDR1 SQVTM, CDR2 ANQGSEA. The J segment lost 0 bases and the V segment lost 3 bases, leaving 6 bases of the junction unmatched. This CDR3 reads CSVETIQGDQETQYF. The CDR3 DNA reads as TGCAGCGTTGAGACAATACAGGGGGACCAAGAGACCCAGTACTTC.

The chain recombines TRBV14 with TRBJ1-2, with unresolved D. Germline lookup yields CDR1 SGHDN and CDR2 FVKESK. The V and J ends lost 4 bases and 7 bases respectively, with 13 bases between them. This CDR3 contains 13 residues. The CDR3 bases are TGTGCCAGCAGCCCTTACCGGGAGGGTGGCTACACCTTC. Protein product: CASSPYREGGYTF.

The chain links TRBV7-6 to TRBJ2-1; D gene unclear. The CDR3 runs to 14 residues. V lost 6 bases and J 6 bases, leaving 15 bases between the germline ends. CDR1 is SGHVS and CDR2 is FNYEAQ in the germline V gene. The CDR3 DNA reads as TGTGCCAGCAGTCCCCCCGAAGCCCCCAATGAGCAGTTCTTC. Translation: CASSPPEAPNEQFF.

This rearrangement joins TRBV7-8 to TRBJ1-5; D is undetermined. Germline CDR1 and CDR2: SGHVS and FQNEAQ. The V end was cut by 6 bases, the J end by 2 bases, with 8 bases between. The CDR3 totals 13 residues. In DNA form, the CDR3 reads TGTGCCAGCAGTTCAGCTGGCAATCAGCCCCAGCATTTT. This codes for CASSSAGNQPQHF.

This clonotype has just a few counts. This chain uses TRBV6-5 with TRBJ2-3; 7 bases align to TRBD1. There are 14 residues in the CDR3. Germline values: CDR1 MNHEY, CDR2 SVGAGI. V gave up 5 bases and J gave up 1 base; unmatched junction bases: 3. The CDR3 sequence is CASSPGTGTDTQYF. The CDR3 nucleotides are TGTGCCAGCAGTCCCGGGACAGGCACAGATACGCAGTATTTT.

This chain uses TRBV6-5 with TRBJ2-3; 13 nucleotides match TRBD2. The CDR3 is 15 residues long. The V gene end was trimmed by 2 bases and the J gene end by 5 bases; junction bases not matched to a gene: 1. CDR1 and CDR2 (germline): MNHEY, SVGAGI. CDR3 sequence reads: CASSYRTSGGDTQYF. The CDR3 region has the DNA TGTGCCAGCAGTTACCGGACTAGCGGGGGAGATACGCAGTATTTT.